The rows below give T cell receptor beta chains drawn from one sample of a study of CD4 T cells in relation to SARS-CoV-2 and coronaviruses. TCRdb's table, derived via immunoSEQ multiplex PCR, lists solely in-frame clones and lacks some. Seen here are 65,000 or so clones, about 94% observed once, and the top ten hold 0.11% to 0.15%. Source material: naive CD4+ T cells from PBMCs. These receptors originate from a human donor in good health. Both conserved end residues are part of each CDR3. D genes are given only for firm matches. Size tells how often a clone was seen (once, few, many) or the class of an expanded clone, and some rows leave it out.

d_gene: .; abundance: .; j_gene: TRBJ2-4; v_gene: TRBV2; CDR3nt: TGTGCCAGCAACCCAGGGGGGATTGGCAAAAACATTCAGTACTTC; CDR3aa: CASNPGGIGKNIQYF
d_gene: .; abundance: .; j_gene: TRBJ1-1; v_gene: TRBV19; CDR3nt: TGTGCCAGTAGTATAGCTGGTTTGAACACTGAAGCTTTCTTT; CDR3aa: CASSIAGLNTEAFF
d_gene: .; abundance: .; j_gene: TRBJ2-1; v_gene: TRBV19; CDR3nt: TGTGCCAGTAGTATCCGTAGGGCCGATGAGCAGTTCTTC; CDR3aa: CASSIRRADEQFF
d_gene: .; abundance: few; j_gene: TRBJ2-7; v_gene: TRBV18; CDR3nt: TGTGCCAGCTCACCGGACAGTAACTACGAGCAGTACTTC; CDR3aa: CASSPDSNYEQYF
d_gene: .; abundance: .; j_gene: TRBJ2-6; v_gene: TRBV23-1; CDR3nt: TGCGCCAGCAGTCGAGCGGCCAGGGCCCCCTCTGGGGCCAACGTCCTGACTTTC; CDR3aa: CASSRAARAPSGANVLTF
d_gene: .; abundance: .; j_gene: TRBJ1-1; v_gene: TRBV30; CDR3nt: TGTGCCTGGGGAAGGGGGACGGACACTGAAGCTTTCTTT; CDR3aa: CAWGRGTDTEAFF
d_gene: TRBD2; abundance: .; j_gene: TRBJ2-5; v_gene: TRBV2; CDR3nt: TGTGCCAGCCGAGATAGGACTAGCGGGAGGGAGACCCAGTACTTC; CDR3aa: CASRDRTSGRETQYF
d_gene: .; abundance: .; j_gene: TRBJ2-7; v_gene: TRBV20-1; CDR3nt: TGCAGTGTTGAGGACACCTACGAGCAGTACTTC; CDR3aa: CSVEDTYEQYF
d_gene: TRBD2; abundance: .; j_gene: TRBJ2-6; v_gene: TRBV5-8; CDR3nt: TGTGCCAGCAGCATGCCGGGACTAGCGGGAGGGTGGTCCGGGGCCAACGTCCTGACTTTC; CDR3aa: CASSMPGLAGGWSGANVLTF
d_gene: TRBD1; abundance: .; j_gene: TRBJ2-7; v_gene: TRBV19; CDR3nt: TGTGCCAGTAGTATCTTCCCCACAAGCGGCAGGGGGCTCTACGAGCAGTACTTC; CDR3aa: CASSIFPTSGRGLYEQYF
d_gene: .; abundance: .; j_gene: TRBJ2-3; v_gene: TRBV5-6; CDR3nt: TGTGCCAGCAGCTTAATGGGGGGTGGAGGGGCAGATACGCAGTATTTT; CDR3aa: CASSLMGGGGADTQYF
d_gene: .; abundance: .; j_gene: TRBJ1-5; v_gene: TRBV4-1; CDR3nt: TGCGCCAGCAGCCTGACGGGCAATCAGCCCCAGCATTTT; CDR3aa: CASSLTGNQPQHF
d_gene: TRBD2; abundance: .; j_gene: TRBJ2-7; v_gene: TRBV18; CDR3nt: TGTGCCAGCTCACCTAGTGTAAGGACTAGCGGCTCCGAGCAGTACTTC; CDR3aa: CASSPSVRTSGSEQYF
d_gene: .; abundance: .; j_gene: TRBJ2-3; v_gene: TRBV9; CDR3nt: TGTGCCAGCAGCGTAGGACACACAGGGCGCACAGATACGCAGTATTTT; CDR3aa: CASSVGHTGRTDTQYF
d_gene: TRBD1; abundance: .; j_gene: TRBJ2-6; v_gene: TRBV7-3; CDR3nt: TGTGCCAGCAGCTTACAGGGGGTCAAGTCTGGGGCCAACGTCCTGACTTTC; CDR3aa: CASSLQGVKSGANVLTF
d_gene: TRBD1; abundance: .; j_gene: TRBJ2-1; v_gene: TRBV6-5; CDR3nt: TGTGCCAGCAGCCCGGGACAGAACAACAATGAGCAGTTCTTC; CDR3aa: CASSPGQNNNEQFF
d_gene: .; abundance: .; j_gene: TRBJ2-7; v_gene: TRBV5-1; CDR3nt: TGCGCCAGCAGCTTGGAGGGGATGGGTTTGGACGAGCAGTACTTC; CDR3aa: CASSLEGMGLDEQYF
d_gene: .; abundance: .; j_gene: TRBJ2-7; v_gene: TRBV2; CDR3nt: TGTGCCAGCCGAAGGGTGGTAAGCTACGAGCAGTACTTC; CDR3aa: CASRRVVSYEQYF
d_gene: .; abundance: .; j_gene: TRBJ2-3; v_gene: TRBV21-1; CDR3nt: TGTGCCAGAAGGGGACAGACAGATACGCAGTATTTT; CDR3aa: CARRGQTDTQYF
d_gene: .; abundance: .; j_gene: TRBJ2-7; v_gene: TRBV3-1/TRBV3-2; CDR3nt: TGTGCCAGCAGCCGAACAGGCTCAAAACCCTACGAGCAGTACTTC; CDR3aa: CASSRTGSKPYEQYF
d_gene: .; abundance: few; j_gene: TRBJ2-2; v_gene: TRBV7-9; CDR3nt: TGTGCCAGCAGCTGGGTGGACAGAAACACCGGGGAGCTGTTTTTT; CDR3aa: CASSWVDRNTGELFF
d_gene: TRBD2; abundance: .; j_gene: TRBJ2-3; v_gene: TRBV30; CDR3nt: TGTGCCTGGAGGGGAGCGGGAGGGGCAGATACGCAGTATTTT; CDR3aa: CAWRGAGGADTQYF